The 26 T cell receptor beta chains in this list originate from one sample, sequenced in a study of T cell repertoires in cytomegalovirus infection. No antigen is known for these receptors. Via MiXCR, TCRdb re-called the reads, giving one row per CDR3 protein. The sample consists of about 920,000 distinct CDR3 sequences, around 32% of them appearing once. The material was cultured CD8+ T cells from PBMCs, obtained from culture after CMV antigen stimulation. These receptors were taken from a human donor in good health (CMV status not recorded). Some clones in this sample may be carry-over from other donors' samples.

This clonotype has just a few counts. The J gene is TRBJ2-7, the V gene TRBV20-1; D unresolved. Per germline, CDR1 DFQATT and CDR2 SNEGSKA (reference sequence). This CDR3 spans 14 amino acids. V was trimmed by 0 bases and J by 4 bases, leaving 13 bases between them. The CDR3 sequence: CSARDPGVNYEQYF. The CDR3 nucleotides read TGCAGTGCTAGAGATCCGGGCGTAAATTACGAGCAGTACTTC.

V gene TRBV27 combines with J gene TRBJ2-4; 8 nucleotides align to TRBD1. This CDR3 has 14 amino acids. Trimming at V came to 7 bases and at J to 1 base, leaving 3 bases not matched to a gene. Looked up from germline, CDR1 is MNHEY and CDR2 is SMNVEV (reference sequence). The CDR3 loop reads CASTWDRAKNIQYF. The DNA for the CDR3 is TGTGCCAGCACCTGGGACAGGGCCAAAAACATTCAGTACTTC.

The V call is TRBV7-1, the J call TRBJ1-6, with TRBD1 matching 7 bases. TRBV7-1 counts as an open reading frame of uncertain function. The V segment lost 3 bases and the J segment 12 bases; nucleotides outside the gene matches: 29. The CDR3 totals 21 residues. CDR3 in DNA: TGTGCCAGCAGCTCGTTAACACGGGACAGCGACAATCGGAAGGGTAGGGAACCCCTCCACTTT. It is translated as CASSSLTRDSDNRKGREPLHF.

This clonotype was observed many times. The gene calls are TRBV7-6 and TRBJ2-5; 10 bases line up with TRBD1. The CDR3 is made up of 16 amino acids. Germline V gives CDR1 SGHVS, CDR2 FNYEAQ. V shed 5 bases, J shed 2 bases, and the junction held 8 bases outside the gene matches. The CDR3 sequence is CASSRDDRGRQETQYF. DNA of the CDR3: TGTGCCAGCAGCCGGGATGACAGGGGGCGACAAGAGACCCAGTACTTC.

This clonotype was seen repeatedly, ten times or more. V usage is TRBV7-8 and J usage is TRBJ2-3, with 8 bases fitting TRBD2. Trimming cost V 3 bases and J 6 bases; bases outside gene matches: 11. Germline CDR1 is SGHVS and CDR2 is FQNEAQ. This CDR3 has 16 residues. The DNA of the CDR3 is TGTGCCAGCAGCTTTGGACTAGCCCGGAGGAAGGATACGCAGTATTTT. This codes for CASSFGLARRKDTQYF.

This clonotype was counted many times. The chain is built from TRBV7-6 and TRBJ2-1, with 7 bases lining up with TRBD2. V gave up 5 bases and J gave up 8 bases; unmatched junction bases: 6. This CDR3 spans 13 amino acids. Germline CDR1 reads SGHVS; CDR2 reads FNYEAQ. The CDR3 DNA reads TGTGCCAGCAGCGCGGGACTACAACATGAGCAGTTCTTC. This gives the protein CASSAGLQHEQFF.

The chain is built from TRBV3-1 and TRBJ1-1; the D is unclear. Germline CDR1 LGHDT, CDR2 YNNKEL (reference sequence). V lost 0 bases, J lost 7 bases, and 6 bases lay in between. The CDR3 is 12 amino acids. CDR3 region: CASSQEGNEAFF. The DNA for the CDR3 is TGTGCCAGCAGCCAAGAAGGAAATGAAGCTTTCTTT.

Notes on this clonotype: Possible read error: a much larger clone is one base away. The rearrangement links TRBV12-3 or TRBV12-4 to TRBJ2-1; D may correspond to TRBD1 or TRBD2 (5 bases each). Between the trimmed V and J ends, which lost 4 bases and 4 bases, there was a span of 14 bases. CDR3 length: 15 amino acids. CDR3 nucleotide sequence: TGTGCCAGCAGTTGGAAGGGACGGAGATACAATGAGCAGTTCTTC. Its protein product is CASSWKGRRYNEQFF.

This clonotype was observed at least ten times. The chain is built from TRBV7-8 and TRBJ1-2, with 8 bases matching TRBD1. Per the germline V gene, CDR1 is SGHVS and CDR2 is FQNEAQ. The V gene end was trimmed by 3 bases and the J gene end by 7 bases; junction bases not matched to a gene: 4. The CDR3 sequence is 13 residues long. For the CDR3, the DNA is TGTGCCAGCAGCTTCGGACAGGGAGTTGGCTACACCTTC. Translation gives CASSFGQGVGYTF.

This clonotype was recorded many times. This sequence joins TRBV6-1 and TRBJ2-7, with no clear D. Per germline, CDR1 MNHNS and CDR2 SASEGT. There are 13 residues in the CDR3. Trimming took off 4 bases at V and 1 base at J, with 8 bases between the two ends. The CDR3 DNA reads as TGTGCCAGCAGTGGCAGTCGTTCCTACGAGCAGTACGTC. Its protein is CASSGSRSYEQYV.

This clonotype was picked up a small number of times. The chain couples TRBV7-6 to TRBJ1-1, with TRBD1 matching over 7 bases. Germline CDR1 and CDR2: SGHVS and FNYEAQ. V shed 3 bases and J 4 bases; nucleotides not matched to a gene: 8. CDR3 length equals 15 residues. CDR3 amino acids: CASSFDPDRATEAFF. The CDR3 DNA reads TGTGCCAGCAGCTTCGATCCAGACAGGGCCACTGAAGCTTTCTTT.

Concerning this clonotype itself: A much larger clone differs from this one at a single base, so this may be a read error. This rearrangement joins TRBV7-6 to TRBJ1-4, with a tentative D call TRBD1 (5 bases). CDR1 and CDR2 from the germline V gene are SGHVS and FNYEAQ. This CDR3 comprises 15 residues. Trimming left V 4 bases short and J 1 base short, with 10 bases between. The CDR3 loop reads CASSWTPVTNEKLFF. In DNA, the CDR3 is TGTGCCAGCAGCTGGACACCTGTAACTAATGAAAAACTGTTTTTT.

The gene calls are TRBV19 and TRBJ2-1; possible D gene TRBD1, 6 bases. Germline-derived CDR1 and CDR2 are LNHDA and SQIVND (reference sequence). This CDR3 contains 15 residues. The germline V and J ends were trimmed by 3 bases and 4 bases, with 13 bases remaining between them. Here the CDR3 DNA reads TGTGCCAGTAGTATCGGGACACCTCTATACAATGAGCAGTTCTTC. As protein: CASSIGTPLYNEQFF.

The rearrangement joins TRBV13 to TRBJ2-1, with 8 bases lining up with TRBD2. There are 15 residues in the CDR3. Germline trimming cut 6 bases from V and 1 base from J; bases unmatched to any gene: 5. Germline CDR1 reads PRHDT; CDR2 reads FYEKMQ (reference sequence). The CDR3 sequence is CASSKRGLSYNEQFF. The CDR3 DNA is TGTGCCAGCAGTAAGCGGGGGCTTTCCTACAATGAGCAGTTCTTC.

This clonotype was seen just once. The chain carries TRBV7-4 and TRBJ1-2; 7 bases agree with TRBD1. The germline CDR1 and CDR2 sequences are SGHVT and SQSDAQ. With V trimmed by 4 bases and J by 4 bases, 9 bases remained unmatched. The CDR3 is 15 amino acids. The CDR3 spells CASSSPGQLVYGYTF. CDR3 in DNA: TGTGCCAGCAGCTCTCCGGGACAGCTAGTCTATGGCTACACCTTC.

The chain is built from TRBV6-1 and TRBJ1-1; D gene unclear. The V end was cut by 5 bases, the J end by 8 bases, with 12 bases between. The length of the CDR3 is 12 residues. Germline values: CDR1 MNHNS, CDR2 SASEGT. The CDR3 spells CASSYGGVEAFF. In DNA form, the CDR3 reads TGTGCCAGCAGTTATGGTGGCGTGGAAGCTTTCTTT.

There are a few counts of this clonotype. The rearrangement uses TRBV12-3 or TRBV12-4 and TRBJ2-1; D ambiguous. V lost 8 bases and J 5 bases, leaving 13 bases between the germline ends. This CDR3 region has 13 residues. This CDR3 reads CASAQTTNNEQFF. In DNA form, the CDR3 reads TGTGCCAGCGCCCAAACGACCAACAATGAGCAGTTCTTC.

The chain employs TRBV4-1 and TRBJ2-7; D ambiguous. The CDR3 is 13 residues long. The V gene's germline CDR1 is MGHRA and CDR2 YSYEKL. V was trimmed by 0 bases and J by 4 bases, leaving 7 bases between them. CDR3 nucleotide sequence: TGCGCCAGCAGCCAAGATGTACAGTACGAGCAGTACGTC. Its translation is CASSQDVQYEQYV.

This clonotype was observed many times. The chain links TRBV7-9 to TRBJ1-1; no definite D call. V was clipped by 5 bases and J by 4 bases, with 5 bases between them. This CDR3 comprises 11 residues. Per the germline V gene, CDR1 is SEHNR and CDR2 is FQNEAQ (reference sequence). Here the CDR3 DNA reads TGTGCCAGCAGCATGTCCACTGAAGCTTTCTTT. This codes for CASSMSTEAFF. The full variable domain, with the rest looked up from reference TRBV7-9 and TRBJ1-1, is DTGVSQNPRHKITKRGQNVTFRCDPISEHNRLYWYRQTLGQGPEFLTYFQNEAQLEKSRLLSDRFSAERPKGSFSTLEIQRTEQGDSAMYLCASSMSTEAFFGQGTRLTVV.

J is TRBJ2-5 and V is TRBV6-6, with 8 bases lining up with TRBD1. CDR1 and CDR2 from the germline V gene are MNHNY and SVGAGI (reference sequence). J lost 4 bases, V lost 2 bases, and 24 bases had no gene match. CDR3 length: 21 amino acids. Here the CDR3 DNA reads TGTGCCAGCAGTTACGGCCCGAACTTCAAGAACAGGGGGACCCCACCAGAGACCCAGTACTTC. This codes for CASSYGPNFKNRGTPPETQYF.

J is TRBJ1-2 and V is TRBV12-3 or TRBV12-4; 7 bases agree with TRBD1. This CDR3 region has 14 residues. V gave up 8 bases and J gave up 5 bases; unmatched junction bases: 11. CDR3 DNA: TGTGCCAGCGGGGAGACAGGGAATATGTATGGCTACACCTTC. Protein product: CASGETGNMYGYTF.

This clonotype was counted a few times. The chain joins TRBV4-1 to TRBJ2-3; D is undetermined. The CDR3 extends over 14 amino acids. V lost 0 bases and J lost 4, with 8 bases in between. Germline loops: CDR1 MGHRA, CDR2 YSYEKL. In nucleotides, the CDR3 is TGCGCCAGCAGCCAAGATGGGCTTTCAGATACGCAGTATTTT. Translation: CASSQDGLSDTQYF.

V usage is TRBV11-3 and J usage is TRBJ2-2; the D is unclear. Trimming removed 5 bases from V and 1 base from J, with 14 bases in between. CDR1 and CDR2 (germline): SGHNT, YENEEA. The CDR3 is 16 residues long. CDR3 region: CASSLGPSENTGELFF. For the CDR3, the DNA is TGTGCCAGCAGCCTCGGACCGTCCGAGAACACCGGGGAGCTGTTTTTT.

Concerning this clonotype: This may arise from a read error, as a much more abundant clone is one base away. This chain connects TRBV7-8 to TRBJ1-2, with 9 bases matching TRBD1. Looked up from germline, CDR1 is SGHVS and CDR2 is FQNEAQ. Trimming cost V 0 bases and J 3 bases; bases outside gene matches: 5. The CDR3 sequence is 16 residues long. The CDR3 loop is CASSLAGTGTYYGYTF. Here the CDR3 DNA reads TGTGCCAGCAGCTTAGCGGGGACAGGGACATACTATGGCTACACCTTC.

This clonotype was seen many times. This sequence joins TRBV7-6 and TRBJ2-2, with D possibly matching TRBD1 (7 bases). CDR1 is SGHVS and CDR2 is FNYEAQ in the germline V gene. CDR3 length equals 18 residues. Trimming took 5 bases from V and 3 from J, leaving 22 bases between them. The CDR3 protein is CASSPTVGGDSYTGELFF. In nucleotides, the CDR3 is TGTGCCAGCAGCCCAACGGTGGGCGGGGACAGCTACACCGGGGAGCTGTTTTTT.

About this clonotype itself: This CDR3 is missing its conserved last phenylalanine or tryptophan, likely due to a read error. CDR3 in DNA: TGTGCCAGCAGCCCGCGGGCGGGGAACTATGGCTACACCTAC. Amino acids: CASSPRAGNYGYTY. The chain links TRBV7-6 to TRBJ1-2; D not resolved. The CDR3 loop spans 14 amino acids. The germline V gene has CDR1 SGHVS and CDR2 FNYEAQ. Trimming left V 5 bases short and J 2 bases short, with 12 bases between.